One sample yielded the 18 T cell receptor beta chains listed below, sequenced in a study of shared clonotypes between healthy human individuals. Here immunoSEQ multiplex PCR was the method, and the copy in TCRdb shows in-frame clones only, minus some. The repertoire has fewer than 600,000 clones, about 74% of them found once; the top ten carry 12%. The specimen sequenced was PBMCs. The receptors shown here come from a woman aged 40 to 55 in good health. Some clones in this sample may be carry-over from other donors' samples.

This chain connects TRBV30 to TRBJ1-3, with D possibly being TRBD1 (5 bases). Germline CDR1 is GTSNPN and CDR2 is SVGIG (reference sequence). Trimming left V 2 bases short and J 0 bases short, with 8 bases between. The length of the CDR3 is 14 residues. The CDR3 DNA follows: TGTGCCTGGAGTAGGGGCAGCTCTGGAAACACCATATATTTT. It yields the protein CAWSRGSSGNTIYF.

This clone was seen just once. The V gene is TRBV29-1, the J gene TRBJ2-5, with TRBD1 as a possible D gene (6 bases). Germline assignment: CDR1 SQVTM and CDR2 ANQGSEA. The CDR3 extends over 10 amino acids. With 8 bases removed from V and 5 bases from J, the gap between germline ends came to 9 bases. The CDR3 region is CSTGMETQYF. In nucleotides, the CDR3 is TGCAGCACAGGGATGGAGACCCAGTACTTC.

CDR3 region: CSVQGRSYGYTF. For the CDR3, the DNA is TGCAGCGTCCAGGGACGGTCCTATGGCTACACCTTC. This chain connects TRBV29-1 to TRBJ1-2; D is perhaps TRBD1 (5 bases). CDR3 length: 12 amino acids. The V end lost 6 bases, the J end lost 4 bases, and 12 bases lay between the germline ends. In germline, CDR1 is SQVTM, CDR2 ANQGSEA.

V and J are TRBV28 and TRBJ2-1, with a tentative D call TRBD1 (6 bases). Germline V lookup: CDR1 MDHEN, CDR2 SYDVKM. The CDR3 runs 11 residues. V was pared by 7 bases and J by 14 bases, with 15 bases between. CDR3 nucleotide sequence: TGTGCCAGCACCAACCGACAGGATAAGTTCTTC. Its translation: CASTNRQDKFF.

The rearrangement links TRBV7-3 to TRBJ2-5, with 11 bases matching TRBD2. Germline V gene sequence: CDR1 SGHTA, CDR2 FQGTGA. The CDR3 is 16 residues long. V dropped 2 bases and J dropped 5; count of bases not matched to a gene: 7. The CDR3 sequence is CASSLGTSGGEETQYF. CDR3 in DNA: TGTGCCAGCAGCTTAGGGACTAGCGGAGGAGAGGAGACCCAGTACTTC. Looking up the rest from reference TRBV7-3 and TRBJ2-5 gives the full variable domain: GAGVSQTPSNKVTEKGKYVELRCDPISGHTALYWYRQSLGQGPEFLIYFQGTGAADDSGLPNDRFFAVRPEGSVSTLKIQRTERGDSAVYLCASSLGTSGGEETQYFGPGTRLLVL.

The chain links TRBV6-5 to TRBJ2-3; D is uncertain. This CDR3 has 15 amino acids. V lost 5 bases and J lost 4, with 16 bases in between. CDR1 is MNHEY and CDR2 is SVGAGI in the germline V gene. CDR3 DNA sequence: TGTGCCAGCAGTCCTCGACATTTGGGCGCAGATACGCAGTATTTT. It yields the protein CASSPRHLGADTQYF.

The V and J genes are TRBV7-3 and TRBJ2-3; possible D gene TRBD2, 6 bases. The CDR3 is made up of 14 amino acids. Germline loops: CDR1 SGHTA, CDR2 FQGTGA. V was clipped by 2 bases and J by 5 bases, with 11 bases between them. The CDR3: CASSLAPSEDTQYF. The DNA of the CDR3 is TGTGCCAGCAGCTTAGCCCCTAGCGAAGATACGCAGTATTTT.

This clone was observed a handful of times. The chain recombines TRBV29-1 with TRBJ1-1; weak D call: TRBD1 (5 bases). CDR3 size: 14 residues. Germline V lookup: CDR1 SQVTM, CDR2 ANQGSEA. The V and J ends lost 2 bases and 2 bases respectively, with 12 bases between them. CDR3 DNA: TGCAGCGTTGAATCCCCAGGGACCAACACTGAAGCTTTCTTT. This encodes CSVESPGTNTEAFF.

The chain employs TRBV7-9 and TRBJ2-6, with D hard to call. Germline assignment: CDR1 SEHNR and CDR2 FQNEAQ (reference sequence). This CDR3 comprises 16 residues. V was cut by 5 bases and J by 1 base, with 12 bases left in between. In DNA, the CDR3 is TGTGCCAGCAGCCCGGATGCAGCGTCTGGGGCCAACGTCCTGACTTTC. It encodes CASSPDAASGANVLTF. Complete variable domain (other parts from reference TRBV7-9 and TRBJ2-6): DTGVSQNPRHKITKRGQNVTFRCDPISEHNRLYWYRQTLGQGPEFLTYFQNEAQLEKSRLLSDRFSAERPKGSFSTLEIQRTEQGDSAMYLCASSPDAASGANVLTFGAGSRLTVL.

J is TRBJ1-5 and V is TRBV6-1; D is unclear. Trimming left V 7 bases short and J 2 bases short, with 15 bases between. The germline V gene encodes CDR1 MNHNS and CDR2 SASEGT. CDR3 length equals 15 residues. For the CDR3, the DNA is TGTGCCAGCATATTGGGCGCAAGGGGCAATCAGCCCCAGCATTTT. As protein: CASILGARGNQPQHF.

V gene TRBV6-6 combines with J gene TRBJ1-2; TRBD1 aligns across 7 bases. The V gene's germline CDR1 is MNHNY and CDR2 SVGAGI (reference sequence). CDR3 size: 14 residues. Germline trimming cut 1 base from V and 4 bases from J; bases unmatched to any gene: 3. The CDR3 DNA reads as TGTGCCAGCAGTTACTTGGACAGGAGCTATGGCTACACCTTC. Translation gives CASSYLDRSYGYTF.

In this sample, this clone turned up many times. The rearrangement links TRBV29-1 to TRBJ1-2; D ambiguous. There are 16 residues in the CDR3. Trimming removed 1 base from V and 3 bases from J, with 18 bases in between. Germline assignment: CDR1 SQVTM and CDR2 ANQGSEA. As DNA, the CDR3 is TGCAGCGTTGAAGGCCAGGCACGTGTCCACCACTATGGCTACACCTTC. The encoded protein is CSVEGQARVHHYGYTF.

The chain carries TRBV19 and TRBJ1-5, with 8 positions matching TRBD1. Per germline, CDR1 LNHDA and CDR2 SQIVND (reference sequence). J was trimmed by 0 bases and V by 4 bases; bases with no gene match: 2. The CDR3 spans 15 residues. The CDR3 bases are TGTGCCAGTAGTACCACAGGGGGTAGCAATCAGCCCCAGCATTTT. It codes for CASSTTGGSNQPQHF.

This clone was seen once. The V gene is TRBV9, the J gene TRBJ2-1; D assignment may be TRBD1 or TRBD2 (5 bases each). The V gene lost 0 bases and the J gene lost 9 bases, with 16 bases spanning the gap. The germline gives CDR1 SGDLS, CDR2 YYNGEE. The CDR3 sequence is 15 residues long. The CDR3 is CASSVALPGQGEQFF. For the CDR3, the DNA is TGTGCCAGCAGCGTAGCGCTACCGGGGCAGGGTGAGCAGTTCTTC.

The gene calls are TRBV2 and TRBJ1-3, with 8 bases matching TRBD1. Germline CDR1 reads SNHLY; CDR2 reads FYNNEI. The CDR3 contains 13 residues. V dropped 7 bases and J dropped 5; count of bases not matched to a gene: 4. CDR3 sequence: CASNGQGRNTIYF. The CDR3 region has the DNA TGTGCCAGCAATGGACAGGGCCGAAACACCATATATTTT.

This clone was recorded a few times. V and J are TRBV23-1 and TRBJ2-5, with TRBD1 identical over 9 bases. The closer fit of TRBJ2-7 to the DNA end suggests the J call may be wrong. TRBV23-1 is designated an ORF whose function remains uncertain. This CDR3 is 15 amino acids long. CDR3: CASSQTGTGNHEQYF. DNA for the CDR3: TGCGCCAGCAGTCAAACCGGGACAGGGAACCACGAGCAGTACTTC.

The gene calls are TRBV27 and TRBJ2-3, with TRBD2 as a possible D gene (6 bases). Germline V gene lookup returns CDR1 MNHEY and CDR2 SMNVEV (reference sequence). The CDR3 sequence is 15 residues long. The V end was cut by 2 bases, the J end by 3 bases, with 12 bases between. Here the CDR3 reads CASSLGASVTDTQYF. The CDR3 DNA reads as TGTGCCAGCAGTTTAGGGGCTAGCGTGACAGATACGCAGTATTTT.

This rearrangement joins TRBV10-2 to TRBJ1-2; 10 nucleotides match TRBD1. Trimming at V came to 5 bases and at J to 3 bases, leaving 3 bases not matched to a gene. CDR3 length: 14 amino acids. The germline V gene has CDR1 WSHSY and CDR2 SAAADI. CDR3 bases: TGCGCCAGCAGTTCCGGGACAGGGGACTATGGCTACACCTTC. Its protein is CASSSGTGDYGYTF.